The T cell receptor (beta chain) under discussion was sequenced for a study of T cell changes during pregnancy in multiple sclerosis. The CDR3 consists of 13 residues. Trimming took 0 bases from V and 10 from J, leaving 12 bases between them. From germline, CDR1 is LNHDA and CDR2 SQIVND (reference sequence). Profiled with immunoSEQ multiplex PCR; TCRdb holds only in-frame clones, not every one. The sample contains 91,000 or so clones, 92% of which appear only once. This chain links TRBV19 with TRBJ1-1; no definite D call. The TCR originated in a female donor with multiple sclerosis, enrolled in a pregnancy study. This material consisted of peripheral blood, taken after pregnancy. The CDR3 sequence is CASSIEGRPGAFF. CDR3 DNA: TGTGCCAGTAGTATAGAGGGGAGGCCAGGAGCTTTCTTT.